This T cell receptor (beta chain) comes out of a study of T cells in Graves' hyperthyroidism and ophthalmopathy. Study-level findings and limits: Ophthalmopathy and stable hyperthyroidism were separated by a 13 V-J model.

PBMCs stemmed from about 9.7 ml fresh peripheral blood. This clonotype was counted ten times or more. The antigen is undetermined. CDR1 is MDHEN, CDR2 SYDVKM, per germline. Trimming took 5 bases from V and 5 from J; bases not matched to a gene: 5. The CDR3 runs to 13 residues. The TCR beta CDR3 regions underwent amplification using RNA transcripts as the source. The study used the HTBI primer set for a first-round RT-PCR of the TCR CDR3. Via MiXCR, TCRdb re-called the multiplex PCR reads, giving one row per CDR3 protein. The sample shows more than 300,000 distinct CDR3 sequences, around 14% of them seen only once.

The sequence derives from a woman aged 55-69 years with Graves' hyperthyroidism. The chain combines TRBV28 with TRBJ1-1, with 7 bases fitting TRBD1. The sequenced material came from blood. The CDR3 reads CASSQGGWTEAFF. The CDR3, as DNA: TGTGCCAGCAGTCAAGGGGGCTGGACTGAAGCTTTCTTT. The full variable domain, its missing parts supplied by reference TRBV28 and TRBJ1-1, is DVKVTQSSRYLVKRTGEKVFLECVQDMDHENMFWYRQDPGLGLRLIYFSYDVKMKEKGDIPEGYSVSREKKERFSLILESASTNQTSMYLCASSQGGWTEAFFGQGTRLTVV.